This T cell receptor (beta chain) was sequenced in a study of PD-L1 blockade in urothelial cancer. Study-wide background: Patients had been given 0 to 3 earlier chemotherapy regimens.

Germline V lookup: CDR1 GTSNPN, CDR2 SVGIG (reference sequence). The CDR3 runs to 16 residues. V dropped 0 bases and J dropped 0 bases, with 12 bases sitting between them. Study conclusions and caveats: The study found that durable-benefit patients expanded tumor-associated blood clones more at 3 weeks.

With respect to this clone: Its antigen is currently unknown.

Using immunoSEQ multiplex PCR, the repertoire was profiled, and TCRdb retains in-frame clones only, with some absent. The sample consists of some 29,000 clones, around nine tenths of them appearing once. Locally advanced or metastatic urothelial carcinoma was diagnosed in the patients. The study collected 1 to 8 samples per patient, pretreatment and on-treatment. The specimen comprised PBMCs, sampled around atezolizumab (anti-PD-L1) treatment. The V and J genes are TRBV30 and TRBJ1-3, with D possibly being TRBD1 (6 bases). This receptor was taken from a man aged 45-60 years with urothelial cancer. CDR3 loop: CAWSVGGAPSGNTIYF. The CDR3 bases are TGTGCCTGGAGTGTAGGGGGGGCCCCCTCTGGAAACACCATATATTTT.